The 26 T cell receptor beta chains listed next were all sequenced from one sample in a study of T cell repertoires in cytomegalovirus infection. Antigens of these TCRs are unknown. Each CDR3 protein gets one entry after TCRdb re-called the reads with MiXCR. The table has roughly 200,000 distinct CDR3 sequences, 30% to 45% seen once. Here the sequenced sample was CD8+ T cells from cultured PBMCs, taken from culture after CMV antigen stimulation. The source of these receptors is a human donor in good health (CMV status not recorded). Some clones in this sample may be carry-over from other donors' samples.

This clonotype has only a few counts. The chain uses TRBV7-9 and TRBJ2-2, with D tentatively TRBD1 or TRBD2 (5 bases each). This CDR3 has 16 amino acids. Per the germline V gene, CDR1 is SEHNR and CDR2 is FQNEAQ (reference sequence). The germline V and J ends were trimmed by 0 bases and 1 base, with 9 bases remaining between them. This CDR3 is CASSLALGENTGELFF. For the CDR3, the DNA is TGTGCCAGCAGCTTAGCTTTGGGGGAGAACACCGGGGAGCTGTTTTTT.

This clonotype was found a few times. The chain links TRBV7-3 to TRBJ2-5; D is unresolved. This CDR3 comprises 15 residues. The V and J ends lost 4 bases and 5 bases respectively, with 17 bases between them. Germline loops: CDR1 SGHTA, CDR2 FQGTGA. The CDR3 DNA is TGTGCCAGCAGCTCGGAGCCCCTTAATGGGGAGACCCAGTACTTC. This gives the protein CASSSEPLNGETQYF. Using reference TRBV7-3 and TRBJ2-5 for the parts outside the CDR3, the full variable domain is GAGVSQTPSNKVTEKGKYVELRCDPISGHTALYWYRQSLGQGPEFLIYFQGTGAADDSGLPNDRFFAVRPEGSVSTLKIQRTERGDSAVYLCASSSEPLNGETQYFGPGTRLLVL.

This clonotype was detected a few times. CDR3 region: CASSQVVGQETQYF. In nucleotides, the CDR3 is TGCGCCAGCAGCCAAGTAGTCGGCCAAGAGACCCAGTACTTC. This rearrangement joins TRBV4-1 to TRBJ2-5; D is uncertain. The V and J ends lost 1 base and 1 base respectively, with 7 bases between them. The CDR3 loop spans 14 amino acids. The germline V gene has CDR1 MGHRA and CDR2 YSYEKL.

The chain links TRBV7-3 to TRBJ1-2; 9 bases align to TRBD1. V was clipped by 5 bases and J by 8 bases; unmatched bases: 9. The CDR3 is made up of 14 amino acids. Germline-derived CDR1 and CDR2 are SGHTA and FQGTGA. The chain's CDR3 is CASSMGRDREGYTF. The CDR3 coding sequence is TGTGCCAGCAGCATGGGCCGGGACAGGGAGGGCTACACCTTC. Looking up the rest from reference TRBV7-3 and TRBJ1-2 gives the full variable domain: GAGVSQTPSNKVTEKGKYVELRCDPISGHTALYWYRQSLGQGPEFLIYFQGTGAADDSGLPNDRFFAVRPEGSVSTLKIQRTERGDSAVYLCASSMGRDREGYTFGSGTRLTVV.

This clonotype has at least ten counts. This chain uses TRBV28 with TRBJ2-2; 8 nucleotides match TRBD1. The CDR3 has 15 amino acids. The ends lost 3 bases at V and 1 base at J; junction bases unmatched: 1. Germline V gene sequence: CDR1 MDHEN, CDR2 SYDVKM. The CDR3 spells CASSLGTGNTGELFF. The CDR3 region has the DNA TGTGCCAGCAGTTTGGGGACAGGGAACACCGGGGAGCTGTTTTTT.

The rearrangement uses TRBV12-3 or TRBV12-4 and TRBJ1-2; D is unresolved. The CDR3 runs 15 residues. Deletions cut 5 bases from V and 3 bases from J, with 16 bases between. CDR3 bases: TGTGCCAGCAGTGCCTCGGGCCCCTTTCACTATGGCTACACCTTC. Translated: CASSASGPFHYGYTF.

CDR3 sequence (DNA): TGTGCCAGCAGCTTAGGGGCGCGGGGCTACACCTTC. It codes for CASSLGARGYTF. V is TRBV11-2 and J is TRBJ1-2; no clear D gene. V was shortened by 1 base and J by 8 bases, with 8 bases between the two germline ends. The CDR3 covers 12 residues. Germline V gene lookup returns CDR1 SGHAT and CDR2 FQNNGV. The complete variable domain, with remaining parts taken from reference TRBV11-2 and TRBJ1-2, reads EAGVAQSPRYKIIEKRQSVAFWCNPISGHATLYWYQQILGQGPKLLIQFQNNGVVDDSQLPKDRFSAERLKGVDSTLKIQPAKLEDSAVYLCASSLGARGYTFGSGTRLTVV.

This clonotype was seen a few times. The V gene is TRBV12-3 or TRBV12-4, the J gene TRBJ2-1; TRBD1 matches at 7 bases. The J segment lost 1 base and the V segment lost 6 bases, leaving 12 bases of the junction unmatched. The CDR3 is 17 residues long. The CDR3 DNA sequence: TGTGCCAGCAGCTCTACAGGGGAATTCGGGTCCTACAATGAGCAGTTCTTC. This translates into CASSSTGEFGSYNEQFF.

The gene calls are TRBV7-3 and TRBJ1-1; TRBD1 aligns across 9 bases. Germline values: CDR1 SGHTA, CDR2 FQGTGA. The CDR3 loop spans 15 amino acids. V was clipped by 4 bases and J by 5 bases; unmatched bases: 8. Here the CDR3 reads CASSSQGARRTEAFF. DNA for the CDR3: TGTGCCAGCAGCTCACAGGGGGCGCGTAGGACTGAAGCTTTCTTT.

The chain employs TRBV5-6 and TRBJ1-2, with D uncertain. Germline V gene data show CDR1 as SGHDT and CDR2 as YYEEEE. CDR3 length equals 12 residues. The ends were cut back, 2 bases at V and 8 bases at J, with 10 bases in the middle. Written as DNA, the CDR3 is TGTGCCAGCAGCTTAGATTACACCGGCTACACCTTC. Translated: CASSLDYTGYTF.

This chain uses TRBV7-9 with TRBJ2-1, with 11 nucleotides matching TRBD2. The CDR3 consists of 21 residues. CDR1 and CDR2 from the germline V gene are SEHNR and FQNEAQ (reference sequence). V lost 4 bases, J lost 3 bases, and 20 bases stayed unmatched. The CDR3 reads CASSSRQILAGESRFYNEQFF. CDR3 sequence (DNA): TGTGCCAGCAGCTCGAGACAGATACTAGCGGGGGAAAGCCGATTCTACAATGAGCAGTTCTTC.

The rearrangement uses TRBV20-1 and TRBJ2-1; 10 nucleotides match TRBD2. The germline CDR1 and CDR2 sequences are DFQATT and SNEGSKA (reference sequence). V shed 0 bases and J 3 bases; nucleotides not matched to a gene: 14. This CDR3 spans 19 amino acids. CDR3 sequence reads: CSARDTGRLAGDDYNEQFF. In DNA, the CDR3 is TGCAGTGCTAGAGATACCGGTCGGCTAGCGGGAGACGACTACAATGAGCAGTTCTTC.

V gene TRBV14 combines with J gene TRBJ1-3, with D possibly TRBD1 on 6 matching bases. From germline, CDR1 is SGHDN and CDR2 FVKESK. This CDR3 is 17 amino acids long. The V end was cut by 0 bases, the J end by 0 bases, with 12 bases between. The CDR3 sequence is CASSQEVGADSGNTIYF. In DNA form, the CDR3 reads TGTGCCAGCAGCCAAGAGGTGGGGGCCGACTCTGGAAACACCATATATTTT.

The V and J genes are TRBV6-5 and TRBJ2-1, with 10 bases fitting TRBD1. The CDR3 runs to 15 residues. Unmatched junction bases numbered 13, after V lost 5 bases and J lost 12 bases. Per germline, CDR1 MNHEY and CDR2 SVGAGI. The CDR3 region has the DNA TGTGCCAGCAGTGACCGGGACAGGGGTTCTCTTGGGCAGTTCTTC. This codes for CASSDRDRGSLGQFF.

At least ten counts were recorded for this clonotype. The chain is built from TRBV7-4 and TRBJ2-7; a weak D match, TRBD2 (5 bases). The CDR3 sequence is 15 residues long. CDR1 SGHVT and CDR2 SQSDAQ come from the germline V gene. The V and J ends lost 1 base and 7 bases respectively, with 17 bases between them. CDR3: CASSLEGIAPGEQYF. Here the CDR3 DNA reads TGTGCCAGCAGCTTAGAGGGCATCGCTCCGGGGGAGCAGTACTTC.

The table lists this clonotype with a count of one. This sequence joins TRBV25-1 and TRBJ2-2; 9 positions match TRBD2. The CDR3 length is 18 residues. The V and J ends lost 1 base and 4 bases, in that order; junction bases with no gene match: 10. Per germline, CDR1 MGHDK and CDR2 SYGVNS. CDR3: CASSESFLAGPSTGELFF. In DNA form, the CDR3 reads TGTGCCAGCAGTGAATCCTTTCTAGCGGGGCCTTCCACCGGGGAGCTGTTTTTT.

This clonotype was recorded a few times. V is TRBV4-1 and J is TRBJ1-2; 8 bases line up with TRBD1. This CDR3 is 17 amino acids long. Germline assignment: CDR1 MGHRA and CDR2 YSYEKL. J lost 5 bases, V lost 0 bases, and 11 bases had no gene match. CDR3 coding DNA: TGCGCCAGCAGCCAAGACCAACGGGGGACAGGTCAATATGGCTACACCTTC. Translation: CASSQDQRGTGQYGYTF.

V is TRBV12-3 or TRBV12-4 and J is TRBJ2-2, with D unclear. The CDR3 sequence is 14 residues long. The V end was cut by 11 bases, the J end by 0 bases, with 13 bases between. The DNA of the CDR3 is TGTGCCGGAATGGGCGGAACGAACACCGGGGAGCTGTTTTTT. Protein sequence: CAGMGGTNTGELFF.

V gene TRBV6-5 combines with J gene TRBJ2-5; the D is unclear. Germline lookup yields CDR1 MNHEY and CDR2 SVGAGI. This CDR3 comprises 15 residues. V dropped 7 bases and J dropped 0 bases, with 15 bases sitting between them. CDR3 coding DNA: TGTGCCAGCACCCCTCGGAATGAGAACCAAGAGACCCAGTACTTC. Amino acid sequence: CASTPRNENQETQYF.

This sequence joins TRBV28 and TRBJ2-7, with D possibly matching TRBD2 (6 bases). The V gene lost 3 bases and the J gene lost 5 bases, with 14 bases spanning the gap. The CDR3 consists of 14 residues. The germline V gene encodes CDR1 MDHEN and CDR2 SYDVKM. This CDR3 is CASSLGRGRNEQYF. DNA of the CDR3: TGTGCCAGCAGTTTGGGGCGGGGTAGGAACGAGCAGTACTTC.

The chain employs TRBV28 and TRBJ1-5; D ambiguous. Germline assignment: CDR1 MDHEN and CDR2 SYDVKM. V lost 2 bases to trimming and J lost 0 bases, with 11 bases between them. The CDR3 runs to 16 residues. The CDR3 reads CASSLISHNSNQPQHF. The CDR3 bases are TGTGCCAGCAGTTTAATTTCCCACAATAGCAATCAGCCCCAGCATTTT.

The rearrangement links TRBV24-1 to TRBJ2-3; D remains ambiguous. The CDR3 covers 15 residues. CDR1 KGHDR and CDR2 SFDVKD come from the germline V gene. V lost 6 bases and J lost 2, with 14 bases in between. CDR3 in amino acids: CATSNGPSLTDTQYF. In DNA form, the CDR3 reads TGTGCCACCAGTAACGGACCGTCCCTCACAGATACGCAGTATTTT.

The chain recombines TRBV7-9 with TRBJ2-2; D is unresolved. With 5 bases removed from V and 0 bases from J, the gap between germline ends came to 10 bases. CDR3 length: 15 amino acids. Germline CDR1 and CDR2: SEHNR and FQNEAQ (reference sequence). CDR3 DNA sequence: TGTGCCAGCAGCCGCCACTACGCGAACACCGGGGAGCTGTTTTTT. Its translation: CASSRHYANTGELFF.

This chain uses TRBV6-1 with TRBJ2-1, with TRBD1 identical over 7 bases. CDR1 is MNHNS, CDR2 SASEGT, per germline. Trimming at V came to 6 bases and at J to 2 bases, leaving 7 bases not matched to a gene. The CDR3 extends over 15 amino acids. CDR3 DNA: TGTGCCAGCAGATACGGGACAGACCCCTACAATGAGCAGTTCTTC. Amino acids: CASRYGTDPYNEQFF.

This clonotype has just one count. V and J are TRBV6-6 and TRBJ2-1, with 10 bases matching TRBD1. The CDR3 contains 12 residues. From germline, CDR1 is MNHNY and CDR2 SVGAGI (reference sequence). V was pared by 5 bases and J by 8 bases, with 0 bases of the junction left unmatched. Here the CDR3 reads CASSGQGDEQFF. CDR3 nucleotide sequence: TGTGCCAGCAGTGGACAGGGGGATGAGCAGTTCTTC.

This clonotype was counted between two and nine times. This chain uses TRBV24-1 with TRBJ2-3; TRBD1 matches 7 bases. Per germline, CDR1 KGHDR and CDR2 SFDVKD. The CDR3 runs to 17 residues. V shed 4 bases and J 4 bases; nucleotides not matched to a gene: 13. For the CDR3, the DNA is TGTGCCACCAGTGAACCTAGGACAGGTCCCGGGGCAGATACGCAGTATTTT. Translating gives CATSEPRTGPGADTQYF.